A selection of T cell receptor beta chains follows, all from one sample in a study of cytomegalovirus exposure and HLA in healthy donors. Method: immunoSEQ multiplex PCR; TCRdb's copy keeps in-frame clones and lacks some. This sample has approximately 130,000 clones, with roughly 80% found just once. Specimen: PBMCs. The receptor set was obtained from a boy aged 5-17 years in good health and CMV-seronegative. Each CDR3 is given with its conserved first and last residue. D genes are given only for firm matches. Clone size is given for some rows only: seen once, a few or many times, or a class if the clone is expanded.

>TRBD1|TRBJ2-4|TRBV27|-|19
TGTGCCAGCAGCTTAAGTCGGGACAGAGACTTTCTAGCCAAAAACATTCAGTACTTC
CASSLSRDRDFLAKNIQYF
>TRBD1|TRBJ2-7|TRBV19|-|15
TGTGCCAGTAGTACGGGACAGGGGCAGTTGTACGAGCAGTACTTC
CASSTGQGQLYEQYF
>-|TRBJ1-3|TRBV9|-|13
TGTGCCAGCAGCGTAGGGGGGCTAGACACCATATATTTT
CASSVGGLDTIYF
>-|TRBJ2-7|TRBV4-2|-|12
TGTGCCAGCAGCCAAGTAACGGGCGAGCAGTACTTC
CASSQVTGEQYF
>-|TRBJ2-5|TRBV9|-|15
TGTGCCAGCAGCCACCAGGGGTTTGGGCAAGAGACCCAGTACTTC
CASSHQGFGQETQYF
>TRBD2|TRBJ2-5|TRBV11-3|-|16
TGTGCCAGCAGCTTAGAGGAAATGGCGGGAGGAGAGACCCAGTACTTC
CASSLEEMAGGETQYF
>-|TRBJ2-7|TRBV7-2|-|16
TGTGCCAGCAGCTTAGATGGGACTCTCCCCCCCTCCGAGCAGTACTTC
CASSLDGTLPPSEQYF
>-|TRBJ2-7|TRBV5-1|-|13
TGCGCCATTCAACTACCACCCTCCTACGAGCAGTACTTC
CAIQLPPSYEQYF
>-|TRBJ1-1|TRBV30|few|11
TGTGCCTGGAGGGACATCACTGAAGCTTTCTTT
CAWRDITEAFF
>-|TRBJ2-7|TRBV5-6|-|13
TGTGCCAGCATGTTAGCGTCATCCTACGAGCAGTACTTC
CASMLASSYEQYF
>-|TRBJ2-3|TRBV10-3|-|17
TGTGCCATCAGTGGGACCACGGGGGGCGTTAACGCAGATACGCAGTATTTT
CAISGTTGGVNADTQYF
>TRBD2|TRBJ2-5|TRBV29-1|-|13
TGCAGCGTTGAAGAGGTAGCGGGAGAGACCCAGTACTTC
CSVEEVAGETQYF
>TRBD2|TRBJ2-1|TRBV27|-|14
TGTGCCAGCAGGCCAGGGACTAGCGGGACTGAGCAGTTCTTC
CASRPGTSGTEQFF
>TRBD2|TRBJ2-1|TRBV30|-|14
TGTGCCTGGAGTTTAGCGGGAGGGCCGGGGGAGCAGTTCTTC
CAWSLAGGPGEQFF
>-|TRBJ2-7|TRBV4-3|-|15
TGCGCCAGCAGCCAAGAGAGGGGGGGGAATTACGAGCAGTACTTC
CASSQERGGNYEQYF